This TCR beta chain is from a study of vaccination and CD4 T cells after COVID-19. Across the whole study: Convalescent individuals exhibited SARS-CoV-2 positivity on nasal swab PCR, with fewer than ten mild and one severe presentation. Convalescent patients gave post-COVID blood a median approximately 94 days post-diagnosis, range 35 to 161.

Using its own MiXCR run on the PCR reads, TCRdb lists one record per CDR3 protein. Here the sample spans around 20,000 distinct CDR3 sequences, 50% to 65% being singletons. This clonotype was seen only a few times. There are 13 residues in the CDR3. Trimming took 4 bases from V and 2 from J, leaving 3 bases between them. CDR1 is MNHEY, CDR2 SVGAGI, per germline. The clonotype comes from a human donor who had recovered from COVID-19. The chain has TRBV6-5 and TRBJ2-6; no reliable D call. The sample consisted of CD4+ T cells from blood, taken after SARS-CoV-2 vaccination. The CDR3 region has the DNA TGTGCCAGCAGTTCCACTGGGGCCAACGTCCTGACTTTC. Residues: CASSSTGANVLTF.